The clone carrying this T cell receptor beta chain was counted many times. Using immunoSEQ multiplex PCR, the repertoire was profiled, and TCRdb retains in-frame clones only, with some absent. The table lists approximately 79,000 clones, over 80% of them singletons, with more than 6.5% in the top ten. The entry originates in a study of PD-L1 blockade in urothelial cancer. Time point described: pretreatment peripheral blood. The V gene lost 6 bases and the J gene lost 6 bases, with 12 bases spanning the gap. The CDR3 sequence is 13 residues long. Germline-derived CDR1 and CDR2 are MNHNS and SASEGT. This chain connects TRBV6-1 to TRBJ1-3; D unresolved. Sequenced here: PBMCs, sampled around atezolizumab (anti-PD-L1) treatment. The clonotype comes from a middle-aged man with urothelial cancer. CDR3 residues: CASRREGTNTIYF. The CDR3 coding sequence is TGTGCCAGCAGGAGGGAGGGAACAAACACCATATATTTT.